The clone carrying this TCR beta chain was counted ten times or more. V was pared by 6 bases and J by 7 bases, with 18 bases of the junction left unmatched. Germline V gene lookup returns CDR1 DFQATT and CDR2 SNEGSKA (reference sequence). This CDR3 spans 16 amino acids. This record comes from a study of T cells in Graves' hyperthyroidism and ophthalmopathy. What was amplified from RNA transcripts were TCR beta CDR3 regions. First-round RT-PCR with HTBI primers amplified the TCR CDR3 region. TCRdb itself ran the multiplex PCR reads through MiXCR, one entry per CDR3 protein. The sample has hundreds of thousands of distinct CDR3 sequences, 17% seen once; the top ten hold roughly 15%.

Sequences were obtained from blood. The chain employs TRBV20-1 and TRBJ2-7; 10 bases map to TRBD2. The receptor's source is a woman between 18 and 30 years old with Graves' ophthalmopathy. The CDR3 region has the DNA TGCAGTGCCCCCTCCCCTAGCGGGGGTCTGAGTGGGGAGCAGTACTTC. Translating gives CSAPSPSGGLSGEQYF.